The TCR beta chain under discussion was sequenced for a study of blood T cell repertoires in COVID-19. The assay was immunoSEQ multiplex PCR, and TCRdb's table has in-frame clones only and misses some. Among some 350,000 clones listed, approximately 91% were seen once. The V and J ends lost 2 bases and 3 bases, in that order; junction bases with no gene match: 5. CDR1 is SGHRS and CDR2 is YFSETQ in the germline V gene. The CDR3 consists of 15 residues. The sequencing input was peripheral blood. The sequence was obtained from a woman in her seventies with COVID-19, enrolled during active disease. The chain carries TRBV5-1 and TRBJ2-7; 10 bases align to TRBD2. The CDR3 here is CASSFASSGGYEQYF. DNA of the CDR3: TGCGCCAGCAGCTTCGCATCTAGCGGGGGCTACGAGCAGTACTTC.